This T cell receptor (beta chain) was recovered during a study of CD8+CD57+ T cells in acquired aplastic anemia. General study findings and limits: Patient CD8+CD57+ cells had less diversity than total CD4+ and CD8+ pools.

On this clonotype: Its target is not known.

Patients chosen for sequencing had shown CD8+CD57+ cell expansion by flow cytometry. Trimming pared 3 bases from V and 5 bases from J, leaving 13 bases between. Germline V gene sequence: CDR1 LNHNV, CDR2 YYDKDF (reference sequence). The CDR3 consists of 14 residues. Profiling that covered TCR beta VDJ and CDR3 relied on genomic DNA as its template. From the reads, TCRdb called clonotypes with MiXCR, one entry per CDR3 protein. Among 15,000 to 20,000 distinct CDR3 sequences listed, 30% to 45% were seen once. Sequenced material: CD8+CD57+ T cells sorted from PBMCs. The subset: bead-enriched CD8+CD57+ effector memory T cells from SAA patients. The source is a human donor with aplastic anemia. The chain links TRBV15 to TRBJ1-2; D remains unclear. The CDR3 region has the DNA TGTGCCACCAGCAGCTTGAACGGGCGTTATGGCTACACCTTC. Its translation is CATSSLNGRYGYTF. Looking up the rest from reference TRBV15 and TRBJ1-2 gives the full variable domain: DAMVIQNPRYQVTQFGKPVTLSCSQTLNHNVMYWYQQKSSQAPKLLFHYYDKDFNNEADTPDNFQSRRPNTSFCFLDIRSPGLGDTAMYLCATSSLNGRYGYTFGSGTRLTVV.